This T cell receptor beta chain was captured by sequencing in a study of blood T cell repertoires in COVID-19. Study background: Specimens from acute and convalescent COVID-19 originated in the United States, Italy and Spain. The cDNA or gDNA used as material had been derived from T cells, B-cell-depleted T cells, or PBMCs.

Produced via immunoSEQ multiplex PCR; TCRdb's table is partial and in-frame only. The sample has 150,000 to 200,000 clones, 80% to 90% seen once. Germline loops: CDR1 MNHEY, CDR2 SVGEGT. The CDR3 covers 16 residues. A note on this clone: A read error may account for a junction end that differs from germline.

The clonotype originates from a man aged 18 to 30 who had recovered from COVID-19. The chain couples TRBV6-2 or TRBV6-3 to TRBJ1-2; tentative D call: TRBD1 (5 bases). The sample taken for sequencing was peripheral blood. Here the CDR3 reads CAGSYGGDPTNYGYTF. In DNA form, the CDR3 reads TGTGCCGGCAGTTACGGCGGGGACCCTACTAACTATGGCTACACCTTC.